The 29 T cell receptor beta chains below come from one sample, sequenced in a study of blood T cell repertoires in COVID-19. Clones were sequenced by immunoSEQ multiplex PCR, and TCRdb holds only the in-frame ones, with some missing. The sample carries over 100,000 clones, about four fifths recorded once. Sequenced input: peripheral blood. These receptors all stem from a woman of 80 years or more with acute or convalescent COVID-19.

The chain has TRBV7-2 and TRBJ1-4; maybe TRBD1 (6 bases). The germline V gene has CDR1 SGHTA and CDR2 FQGNSA. The V end lost 5 bases, the J end lost 1 base, and 11 bases lay between the germline ends. This CDR3 region has 15 residues. For the CDR3, the DNA is TGTGCCAGCAGCGGACAGAGCAGAACTAATGAAAAACTGTTTTTT. It translates to CASSGQSRTNEKLFF.

The J gene is TRBJ2-2, the V gene TRBV5-1, with 7 bases identical to TRBD2. Losses at the gene ends were 7 bases for V and 1 base for J; bases not matched to a gene: 1. The CDR3 sequence is 13 residues long. Germline CDR1 SGHRS, CDR2 YFSETQ. The CDR3 loop reads CASERENTGELFF. The CDR3 DNA reads as TGCGCCAGCGAGCGGGAGAACACCGGGGAGCTGTTTTTT.

The chain combines TRBV6-2 or TRBV6-3 with TRBJ1-2; tentative D call: TRBD1 (5 bases). Deletions cut 5 bases from V and 7 bases from J, with 17 bases between. Germline assignment: CDR1 MNHEY and CDR2 SVGEGT. The CDR3 is 14 amino acids. As DNA, the CDR3 is TGTGCCAGCAGTCCCGCAGGGAAAGCTTCTGGCTACACCTTC. This translates into CASSPAGKASGYTF.

This clone was counted once. The chain links TRBV24-1 to TRBJ1-6; 8 bases fit TRBD1. This CDR3 has 19 amino acids. After removal of 7 bases from V and 5 bases from J, the junction contained 18 bases not matched to a gene. CDR1 KGHDR and CDR2 SFDVKD come from the germline V gene. The CDR3 reads CATRRQGAFLVSNNSPLHF. CDR3 bases: TGTGCCACCAGGCGGCAGGGGGCGTTTTTAGTCTCAAATAATTCACCCCTCCACTTT.

The gene calls are TRBV30 and TRBJ1-3; D not resolved. The CDR3 length is 14 residues. V was clipped by 0 bases and J by 2 bases, with 8 bases between them. Germline V gives CDR1 GTSNPN, CDR2 SVGIG (reference sequence). CDR3 residues: CAWSVGGPGNTIYF. CDR3 DNA sequence: TGTGCCTGGAGTGTAGGAGGTCCTGGAAACACCATATATTTT.

The chain couples TRBV28 to TRBJ2-7; TRBD2 matches 8 bases. J gave up 0 bases and V 5 bases, and 9 bases lay outside the gene matches. The CDR3 totals 16 residues. Looked up from germline, CDR1 is MDHEN and CDR2 is SYDVKM. The CDR3 DNA sequence: TGTGCCAGCAGTCGGGGGGGGCCTAGGAGCTCCTACGAGCAGTACTTC. This gives the protein CASSRGGPRSSYEQYF.

The V call is TRBV19, the J call TRBJ1-5, with D possibly being TRBD1 (6 bases). CDR1 LNHDA and CDR2 SQIVND come from the germline V gene (reference sequence). Trimming shortened V by 3 bases and J by 8 bases, and 17 bases separated the two germline ends. The CDR3 covers 15 residues. The CDR3 region has the DNA TGTGCCAGTAGTATTGGGCAGGGGAATAGCAAGCCCCAGCATTTT. Amino acid sequence: CASSIGQGNSKPQHF. Variable domain in full (rest from reference TRBV19 and TRBJ1-5): DGGITQSPKYLFRKEGQNVTLSCEQNLNHDAMYWYRQDPGQGLRLIYYSQIVNDFQKGDIAEGYSVSREKKESFPLTVTSAQKNPTAFYLCASSIGQGNSKPQHFGDGTRLSIL.

V is TRBV2 and J is TRBJ2-1, with 12 bases that match TRBD1. J lost 10 bases, V lost 5 bases, and 12 bases had no gene match. Germline CDR1 SNHLY, CDR2 FYNNEI. The CDR3 runs to 16 residues. As DNA, the CDR3 is TGTGCCAGCAGTACAAGCCGGGACAGGGGGCTAGGAGAGCAGTTCTTC. Translation gives CASSTSRDRGLGEQFF.

The chain links TRBV21-1 to TRBJ2-7; TRBD1 is the table's D call, not checked against the DNA. TRBV21-1 represents a pseudogene. The CDR3 extends over 12 amino acids. The CDR3 sequence is CASSKRGYEQYF. For the CDR3, the DNA is TGTGCCAGCAGCAAAAGGGGCTACGAGCAGTACTTC.

V gene TRBV6-5 combines with J gene TRBJ2-7, with 9 bases lining up with TRBD2. This CDR3 has 15 amino acids. Germline V CDR1 and CDR2: MNHEY, SVGAGI. V shed 5 bases, J shed 3 bases, and the junction held 8 bases outside the gene matches. CDR3 protein: CASSPIAGDLYEQYF. The DNA of the CDR3 is TGTGCCAGCAGTCCGATAGCGGGAGACCTCTACGAGCAGTACTTC.

This chain uses TRBV28 with TRBJ2-3; 10 bases are shared with TRBD1. CDR3 length: 15 residues. Germline loops: CDR1 MDHEN, CDR2 SYDVKM. V dropped 5 bases and J dropped 3; count of bases not matched to a gene: 5. CDR3 region: CASSRWTGGTDTQYF. The CDR3 coding sequence is TGTGCCAGCAGTCGCTGGACAGGGGGGACAGATACGCAGTATTTT.

The rearrangement joins TRBV7-9 to TRBJ2-3, with 9 bases that match TRBD1. The germline gives CDR1 SEHNR, CDR2 FQNEAQ (reference sequence). Trimming took 11 bases from V and 4 from J; bases not matched to a gene: 4. This CDR3 has 12 residues. In DNA, the CDR3 is TGTGCCGGTGGGACAGGGTCAGATACGCAGTATTTT. Translating it yields CAGGTGSDTQYF.

The rearrangement links TRBV5-6 to TRBJ2-5; 9 nucleotides line up with TRBD1. This CDR3 is built from 17 residues. Germline V gene data show CDR1 as SGHDT and CDR2 as YYEEEE. J lost 0 bases, V lost 5 bases, and 11 bases had no gene match. CDR3 nucleotides: TGTGCCAGCAGTTTTTATTCCGGGACAGGGTACCAAGAGACCCAGTACTTC. This encodes CASSFYSGTGYQETQYF.

This clone came up once. The chain recombines TRBV5-1 with TRBJ1-2; a weak D match, TRBD1 (5 bases). The length of the CDR3 is 14 residues. CDR1 SGHRS and CDR2 YFSETQ come from the germline V gene. V shed 4 bases and J shed 0 bases, with 10 bases lying between them. The CDR3 DNA follows: TGCGCCAGCAGCCCGACAGAAGCTAACTATGGCTACACCTTC. Translated: CASSPTEANYGYTF.

The rearrangement joins TRBV19 to TRBJ2-1, with D maybe TRBD2 (5 bases). The CDR3 spans 13 residues. Germline CDR1 and CDR2: LNHDA and SQIVND (reference sequence). Trimming shortened V by 6 bases and J by 0 bases, and 6 bases separated the two germline ends. The CDR3 DNA is TGTGCCAGTAGGGGGAGCTCCTACAATGAGCAGTTCTTC. Amino acids: CASRGSSYNEQFF.

The CDR3 nucleotides are TGTGCCAGCAGCGAAACTGGACTAGCCCACGAGCAGTACTTC. Translation gives CASSETGLAHEQYF. This sequence joins TRBV7-8 and TRBJ2-7; 8 bases fit TRBD2. CDR1 and CDR2 from the germline V gene are SGHVS and FQNEAQ. J lost 5 bases, V lost 5 bases, and 8 bases had no gene match. The CDR3 length is 14 residues.

This clone was seen a few times. This chain joins TRBV7-6 and TRBJ1-3; weak D call: TRBD1 (6 bases). The CDR3 spans 15 residues. Germline lookup yields CDR1 SGHVS and CDR2 FNYEAQ. Trimming took off 1 base at V and 1 base at J, with 8 bases between the two ends. The CDR3, as DNA: TGTGCCAGCAGCTTAGGGACAGTATCTGGAAACACCATATATTTT. Its translation: CASSLGTVSGNTIYF.

The J gene is TRBJ1-1, the V gene TRBV7-8; D gene ambiguous. CDR1 is SGHVS and CDR2 is FQNEAQ in the germline V gene. The CDR3 extends over 15 amino acids. The ends were cut back, 0 bases at V and 5 bases at J, with 13 bases in the middle. This chain's CDR3 is CASSLAMGGGTEAFF. The CDR3 DNA reads as TGTGCCAGCAGCTTAGCTATGGGTGGAGGTACTGAAGCTTTCTTT.

CDR3 sequence: CASAGLNNSPLHF. The DNA of the CDR3 is TGTGCCAGCGCAGGGTTAAACAATTCACCCCTCCACTTT. The V and J genes are TRBV7-9 and TRBJ1-6; D is possibly TRBD1 (5 bases). CDR1 and CDR2 (germline): SEHNR, FQNEAQ (reference sequence). This CDR3 is 13 amino acids long. The V end was cut by 8 bases, the J end by 7 bases, with 12 bases between.

The sample holds one count of this clone. The CDR3 coding sequence is TGTGCCAGCAGTGAAAGCGGATTTGGTGCAGATACGCAGTATTTT. Its protein is CASSESGFGADTQYF. This chain uses TRBV2 with TRBJ2-3; tentative D call: TRBD2 (5 bases). Germline assignment: CDR1 SNHLY and CDR2 FYNNEI. CDR3 length equals 15 residues. Trimming stripped 2 bases from V and 4 bases from J, with 13 bases between.

The gene calls are TRBV6-6 and TRBJ1-5; a possible D gene is TRBD1 (6 bases). The CDR3 has 18 residues. V lost 5 bases, J lost 0 bases, and 20 bases lay in between. The V gene's germline CDR1 is MNHNY and CDR2 SVGAGI (reference sequence). The CDR3 nucleotides are TGTGCCAGCAGTCTTGGAGGGGGGCGGGGGGTTAGCAATCAGCCCCAGCATTTT. This codes for CASSLGGGRGVSNQPQHF.

The J gene is TRBJ2-2, the V gene TRBV28; 13 bases agree with TRBD2. V lost 6 bases to trimming and J lost 3 bases; unmatched junction nucleotides: 10. Germline V gene lookup returns CDR1 MDHEN and CDR2 SYDVKM. This CDR3 region has 18 residues. The CDR3 DNA sequence: TGTGCCAGCAGCACTAGCGGGAGGGCCCGGATTTACACCGGGGAGCTGTTTTTT. It codes for CASSTSGRARIYTGELFF.

There are a few counts of this clone. Different DNA sequences within this sample yield the same CDR3. The chain links TRBV19 to TRBJ2-7; D gene ambiguous. V dropped 3 bases and J dropped 0 bases, with 9 bases sitting between them. The length of the CDR3 is 14 residues. In germline, CDR1 is LNHDA, CDR2 SQIVND (reference sequence). The CDR3 region has the DNA TGTGCCAGTAGTATTTCTGGGCCCTCCTACGAGCAGTACTTC. It codes for CASSISGPSYEQYF.

This chain links TRBV7-9 with TRBJ1-2, with D possibly TRBD1 on 5 matching bases. The germline V and J ends were trimmed by 2 bases and 7 bases, with 11 bases remaining between them. This CDR3 contains 13 residues. Germline V gene lookup returns CDR1 SEHNR and CDR2 FQNEAQ (reference sequence). CDR3 protein: CASSLTEGIGYTF. The CDR3 nucleotides are TGTGCCAGCAGCTTAACGGAGGGGATTGGCTACACCTTC. Together with reference TRBV7-9 and TRBJ1-2, the CDR3 gives the full variable domain: DTGVSQNPRHKITKRGQNVTFRCDPISEHNRLYWYRQTLGQGPEFLTYFQNEAQLEKSRLLSDRFSAERPKGSFSTLEIQRTEQGDSAMYLCASSLTEGIGYTFGSGTRLTVV.

On this clone itself: At one of its ends the junction is not consistent with the germline gene, which may arise from a read error. The rearrangement uses TRBV30 and TRBJ1-1; a weak D match, TRBD1 (6 bases). Germline-derived CDR1 and CDR2 are GTSNPN and SVGIG (reference sequence). CDR3 length: 10 residues. The CDR3 DNA follows: TGCGTAGGACAGAACGGTGAAGCTTTCTTT. Residues: CVGQNGEAFF.

The chain joins TRBV24-1 to TRBJ2-3, with 12 bases aligning to TRBD2. Germline CDR1 and CDR2: KGHDR and SFDVKD. The CDR3 has 16 amino acids. V lost 4 bases to trimming and J lost 3 bases; unmatched junction nucleotides: 4. The CDR3 region is CATSDPSGRGTDTQYF. The DNA for the CDR3 is TGTGCCACCAGTGACCCTAGCGGGAGGGGTACAGATACGCAGTATTTT.

V gene TRBV18 combines with J gene TRBJ1-1, with 12 nucleotides matching TRBD1. The V gene end was trimmed by 0 bases and the J gene end by 0 bases; junction bases not matched to a gene: 2. This CDR3 has 17 amino acids. The germline gives CDR1 KGHSH, CDR2 LQKENI. CDR3 in DNA: TGTGCCAGCTCACCACCGGGACAGGGGGCCATGAACACTGAAGCTTTCTTT. Encoded protein: CASSPPGQGAMNTEAFF.

J is TRBJ1-1 and V is TRBV18; 12 bases map to TRBD1. The V gene end was trimmed by 0 bases and the J gene end by 7 bases; junction bases not matched to a gene: 3. Germline loops: CDR1 KGHSH, CDR2 LQKENI. The length of the CDR3 is 15 residues. The DNA of the CDR3 is TGTGCCAGCTCACCACCGGGACAGGGGGCTAGTGAAGCTTTCTTT. Amino acid sequence: CASSPPGQGASEAFF.

The chain carries TRBV6-4 and TRBJ2-2; weak D call: TRBD2 (5 bases). The germline V gene encodes CDR1 MRHNA and CDR2 SNTAGT. With 1 base removed from V and 2 bases from J, the gap between germline ends came to 8 bases. CDR3 length equals 15 residues. The DNA for the CDR3 is TGTGCCAGCAGTGACTGGACTCATAACACCGGGGAGCTGTTTTTT. Its protein is CASSDWTHNTGELFF.